This T cell receptor (beta chain) originates from a study of identical twins. TCRdb re-called the 5' RACE reads through MiXCR, storing one row per CDR3 protein. Among 1.5 million to 2 million distinct CDR3 sequences listed, about 32% were seen once. There are a few counts of this clonotype. CDR3 length: 17 residues. V gave up 3 bases and J gave up 2 bases; unmatched junction bases: 10. Germline assignment: CDR1 DFQATT and CDR2 SNEGSKA (reference sequence). Sequences were obtained from cord blood. The receptor was isolated from a newborn girl in good health. This chain joins TRBV20-1 and TRBJ2-3, with 11 bases matching TRBD2. CDR3 amino acids: CSARLAGGNPPTDTQYF. The CDR3 DNA follows: TGCAGTGCTAGGCTAGCGGGAGGCAACCCTCCCACAGATACGCAGTATTTT.